Shown below are 27 T cell receptor beta chains from a single sample sequenced in a study of T cells after yellow fever vaccination (dated by TCRdb to about 2019). Receptor amplification or capture employed 5' RACE. The sequencer was an Illumina HiSeq 2500. TCRdb cleaned the public reads at Q25 with fastp, built clones with MiXCR and kept in-frame beta chains. One record per CDR3 amino acid sequence lists the most common genes and DNA. Counted in this sample were under 150,000 distinct CDR3 sequences; 7.7% of them appeared once. Together, the top ten hold approximately 0.78% of the sample. The treatment or condition label on this specimen signifies: live attenuated yellow fever vaccine strain. The material was CD4+ T cells sorted from PBMCs, obtained 5 days after the yellow fever booster vaccination. The receptors shown here come from a man aged 30 to 39 who received the YFV17D yellow fever vaccine.

Ten or more counts support this clonotype. The V and J genes are TRBV20-1 and TRBJ2-7; 9 bases agree with TRBD2. From germline, CDR1 is DFQATT and CDR2 SNEGSKA (reference sequence). The CDR3 loop spans 14 amino acids. Trimming at V came to 3 bases and at J to 6 bases, leaving 9 bases not matched to a gene. CDR3 in DNA: TGCAGTGCTAGTCGGGCTAGCGGGACTTCCGAGCAGTACTTC. This codes for CSASRASGTSEQYF.

Of note for this clonotype: One end of the junction is discordant with germline, which a read error may explain. The genes are TRBV20-1 and TRBJ2-2; 9 bases are a match to TRBD2. Germline CDR1 is DFQATT and CDR2 is SNEGSKA (reference sequence). The CDR3 is made up of 17 amino acids. The DNA of the CDR3 is TGCTGTGCTTGGCAAGCGGGAGGCTCCGCGGGCACCGGGGAGCTGTTTTTT. It encodes CCAWQAGGSAGTGELFF.

This clonotype appeared many times. The genes are TRBV20-1 and TRBJ2-7, with TRBD2 matching over 9 bases. Germline V gene lookup returns CDR1 DFQATT and CDR2 SNEGSKA (reference sequence). Trimming removed 3 bases from V and 3 bases from J; junction bases left unmatched: 6. The CDR3 runs 14 residues. The CDR3 sequence is CSARETSGLYEQYF. The CDR3, as DNA: TGCAGTGCTAGGGAGACTAGCGGACTCTACGAGCAGTACTTC.

This clonotype was picked up many times. V gene TRBV7-9 combines with J gene TRBJ2-5; weak D call: TRBD1 (6 bases). Trimming cost V 7 bases and J 1 base, with 10 bases left between them. CDR1 and CDR2 from the germline V gene are SEHNR and FQNEAQ (reference sequence). This CDR3 comprises 13 residues. The CDR3 here is CASTQDSQETQYF. In nucleotides, the CDR3 is TGTGCCAGCACCCAGGACAGCCAAGAGACCCAGTACTTC.

Many counts were recorded for this clonotype. This rearrangement joins TRBV15 to TRBJ2-5, with D possibly being TRBD1 (5 bases). This CDR3 has 14 amino acids. Germline V gene lookup returns CDR1 LNHNV and CDR2 YYDKDF (reference sequence). The germline V and J ends were trimmed by 8 bases and 4 bases, with 17 bases remaining between them. In nucleotides, the CDR3 is TGTGCCACCGGGGCGGATACCCTCTTAGAGACCCAGTACTTC. This codes for CATGADTLLETQYF.

This clonotype showed up many times. The chain carries TRBV19 and TRBJ2-2, with 10 bases matching TRBD2. The ends lost 3 bases at V and 5 bases at J; junction bases unmatched: 3. Germline CDR1 and CDR2: LNHDA and SQIVND (reference sequence). This CDR3 has 15 amino acids. The CDR3 loop reads CASSMASGSTGELFF. Here the CDR3 DNA reads TGTGCCAGTAGTATGGCTAGCGGGAGTACCGGGGAGCTGTTTTTT.

This clonotype was detected many times. This chain uses TRBV3-1 with TRBJ2-5, with 9 bases aligning to TRBD1. This CDR3 has 14 residues. Germline CDR1 LGHDT, CDR2 YNNKEL (reference sequence). Trimming removed 2 bases from V and 5 bases from J; junction bases left unmatched: 3. CDR3 sequence: CASSQLGTGETQYF. CDR3 in DNA: TGTGCCAGCAGCCAACTGGGGACAGGGGAGACCCAGTACTTC.

This clonotype was seen ten or more times. The chain has TRBV6-5 and TRBJ2-7; D tentatively reads TRBD1 or TRBD2 (6 bases each). This CDR3 has 14 amino acids. The germline V gene has CDR1 MNHEY and CDR2 SVGAGI. The germline V and J ends were trimmed by 8 bases and 3 bases, with 17 bases remaining between them. CDR3 region: CASGAGQGGYEQYF. CDR3 nucleotide sequence: TGTGCCAGCGGGGCGGGACAAGGAGGCTACGAGCAGTACTTC.

In its sample, this clonotype was seen many times. This chain links TRBV25-1 with TRBJ2-5; 7 bases agree with TRBD2. Germline CDR1 reads MGHDK; CDR2 reads SYGVNS. The CDR3 sequence is 15 residues long. V trimming: 5 bases; J trimming: 5 bases; junction bases outside the gene matches: 11. The CDR3 reads CASSSPTSPRETQYF. The DNA for the CDR3 is TGTGCCAGCAGTTCACCGACTAGCCCCAGGGAGACCCAGTACTTC. The whole variable domain, remainder taken from reference TRBV25-1 and TRBJ2-5, is EADIYQTPRYLVIGTGKKITLECSQTMGHDKMYWYQQDPGMELHLIHYSYGVNSTEKGDLSSESTVSRIRTEHFPLTLESARPSHTSQYLCASSSPTSPRETQYFGPGTRLLVL.

This clonotype was seen repeatedly, ten times or more. This rearrangement joins TRBV20-1 to TRBJ1-5, with unresolved D. CDR3 length equals 13 residues. Trimming left V 4 bases short and J 5 bases short, with 12 bases between. Germline V gene data show CDR1 as DFQATT and CDR2 as SNEGSKA (reference sequence). The CDR3 bases are TGCAGTGCTACCCGGACCGCAGATCAGCCCCAGCATTTT. It is translated as CSATRTADQPQHF.

In its sample, this clonotype was seen many times. The J gene is TRBJ1-1, the V gene TRBV12-3 or TRBV12-4; D possibly corresponds to TRBD1 (5 bases). The CDR3 length is 13 residues. V lost 6 bases and J lost 5, with 13 bases in between. This CDR3 reads CASSRGGSTEAFF. CDR3 coding DNA: TGTGCCAGCAGCCGCGGGGGGTCGACTGAAGCTTTCTTT.

There are a few counts of this clonotype. The rearrangement joins TRBV27 to TRBJ2-7, with D hard to call. The CDR3 totals 13 residues. The germline gives CDR1 MNHEY, CDR2 SMNVEV (reference sequence). The V gene lost 3 bases and the J gene lost 2 bases, with 8 bases spanning the gap. CDR3 residues: CASSFSRAYEQYF. CDR3 sequence (DNA): TGTGCCAGCAGTTTCTCTCGAGCCTACGAGCAGTACTTC.

This clonotype was found a few times. V gene TRBV7-9 combines with J gene TRBJ2-5, with TRBD2 as a possible D gene (6 bases). The CDR3 sequence is 17 residues long. Germline V gene sequence: CDR1 SEHNR, CDR2 FQNEAQ (reference sequence). The V end lost 5 bases, the J end lost 5 bases, and 24 bases lay between the germline ends. As DNA, the CDR3 is TGTGCCAGCAGCCTTTCGCGGGATAACAGGCGATCGGAGACCCAGTACTTC. Translated, it gives CASSLSRDNRRSETQYF.

The chain links TRBV23-1 to TRBJ2-2, with 8 bases fitting TRBD1. TRBV23-1 counts as an open reading frame of uncertain function. CDR3 size: 15 residues. The V gene end was trimmed by 7 bases and the J gene end by 5 bases; junction bases not matched to a gene: 9. The CDR3 nucleotides are TGCGCCAGCATGGAACAGGGGGTGTGGACCGGGGAGCTGTTTTTT. Translation: CASMEQGVWTGELFF.

The table lists this clonotype with many counts. The chain combines TRBV20-1 with TRBJ2-7, with TRBD1 identical over 9 bases. The germline V gene has CDR1 DFQATT and CDR2 SNEGSKA (reference sequence). After removal of 2 bases from V and 5 bases from J, the junction contained 4 bases not matched to a gene. CDR3 length: 13 residues. CDR3 nucleotide sequence: TGCAGTGCTAGAACAGGGGGCTCGGACGAGCAGTACTTC. Protein sequence: CSARTGGSDEQYF.

This clonotype showed up many times. The chain combines TRBV7-2 with TRBJ1-2, with a tentative D call TRBD1 (5 bases). Deletions cut 2 bases from V and 5 bases from J, with 6 bases between. CDR3 size: 12 residues. The germline V gene has CDR1 SGHTA and CDR2 FQGNSA. CDR3 coding DNA: TGTGCCAGCAGCTTACGGGGGTATGGCTACACCTTC. Translated: CASSLRGYGYTF.

The chain carries TRBV7-2 and TRBJ2-7; a possible D gene is TRBD2 (5 bases). The CDR3 runs 17 residues. Trimming shortened V by 0 bases and J by 6 bases, and 21 bases separated the two germline ends. CDR1 and CDR2 (germline): SGHTA, FQGNSA. The CDR3, as DNA: TGTGCCAGCAGCTTAGCGGCCCTGAGGGCCAGACATTTCGAGCAGTACTTC. Protein product: CASSLAALRARHFEQYF. Variable domain in full (rest from reference TRBV7-2 and TRBJ2-7): GAGVSQSPSNKVTEKGKDVELRCDPISGHTALYWYRQSLGQGLEFLIYFQGNSAPDKSGLPSDRFSAERTGGSVSTLTIQRTQQEDSAVYLCASSLAALRARHFEQYFGPGTRLTVT.

A note on this clonotype: It may be a read error: a sequence one base away is much more abundant. The J gene is TRBJ2-3, the V gene TRBV6-2 or TRBV6-3; D uncertain. The V and J ends lost 8 bases and 10 bases respectively, with 13 bases between them. Germline CDR1 MNHEY, CDR2 SVGEGT. The CDR3 is 11 residues long. In DNA form, the CDR3 reads TGTGCCAGCTCCAGCGTCTGTGCGCAGTATTTT. The encoded protein is CASSSVCAQYF.

This clonotype was seen many times. The rearrangement joins TRBV5-5 to TRBJ2-1; TRBD2 aligns across 7 bases. This CDR3 is 15 amino acids long. Germline V gene sequence: CDR1 SGHKS, CDR2 YYEKEE (reference sequence). The trim removed 2 bases at V and 0 bases at J, leaving 2 bases unmatched. The CDR3 DNA reads TGTGCCAGCAGCTTTCTAGCGGACTCCTACAATGAGCAGTTCTTC. It specifies CASSFLADSYNEQFF.

This clonotype was seen a handful of times. CDR3 region: CASSQSVGETQYF. The CDR3 coding sequence is TGTGCCAGCAGCCAATCCGTAGGGGAGACCCAGTACTTC. The chain employs TRBV4-2 and TRBJ2-5; no clear D gene. The CDR3 loop spans 13 amino acids. Trimming pared 2 bases from V and 5 bases from J, leaving 9 bases between. Germline loops: CDR1 LGHNA, CDR2 YNFKEQ.

The sample holds many counts of this clonotype. The CDR3 loop reads CASSESRGYNEQFF. The CDR3, as DNA: TGTGCCAGCAGTGAGTCGAGAGGCTACAATGAGCAGTTCTTC. The chain uses TRBV6-5 and TRBJ2-1, with D unresolved. The CDR3 extends over 14 amino acids. Trimming shortened V by 5 bases and J by 3 bases, and 11 bases separated the two germline ends. The germline CDR1 and CDR2 sequences are MNHEY and SVGAGI.

In this sample, this clonotype turned up many times. This chain uses TRBV2 with TRBJ2-3; the match to TRBD2 covers 13 bases. J was trimmed by 6 bases and V by 0 bases; bases with no gene match: 6. The CDR3 is 17 amino acids. CDR1 and CDR2 (germline): SNHLY, FYNNEI. The CDR3 sequence is CASSEARTSGSRDTQYF. The CDR3 DNA follows: TGTGCCAGCAGTGAAGCAAGGACTAGCGGGAGTCGGGATACGCAGTATTTT.

At least ten counts were recorded for this clonotype. CDR3 residues: CSASPPEETQYF. In DNA form, the CDR3 reads TGCAGTGCTAGTCCTCCAGAAGAGACCCAGTACTTC. The J gene is TRBJ2-5, the V gene TRBV20-1; D remains unclear. Germline assignment: CDR1 DFQATT and CDR2 SNEGSKA (reference sequence). The CDR3 has 12 amino acids. The V and J ends lost 3 bases and 3 bases respectively, with 8 bases between them.

This clonotype was seen once. A much larger clone lies one base from this, so it may be a read error. The rearrangement links TRBV12-3 or TRBV12-4 to TRBJ2-5; D not resolved. V was pared by 0 bases and J by 7 bases, with 6 bases between. The CDR3 loop spans 12 amino acids. CDR3 DNA: TGTGCCAGCAGTTTAGCGGTAGGGACCCAGTACTTC. Protein: CASSLAVGTQYF.

This clonotype was detected many times. An end of the junction does not agree with germline; a read error may underlie this. V is TRBV18 and J is TRBJ2-3; D is uncertain. Germline V gene sequence: CDR1 KGHSH, CDR2 LQKENI. This CDR3 has 13 amino acids. The DNA for the CDR3 is TGCGCCAGCAGCCCCTCCGTCACAGATACGCAGTATTTT. Translated: CASSPSVTDTQYF. Drawing the rest from reference TRBV18 and TRBJ2-3, the complete variable domain is NAGVMQNPRHLVRRRGQEARLRCSPMKGHSHVYWYRQLPEEGLKFMVYLQKENIIDESGMPKERFSAEFPKEGPSILRIQQVVRGDSAAYFCASSPSVTDTQYFGPGTRLTVL.

The sample holds many counts of this clonotype. This chain connects TRBV29-1 to TRBJ2-2, with D uncertain. Trimming stripped 4 bases from V and 8 bases from J, with 17 bases between. Germline CDR1 reads SQVTM; CDR2 reads ANQGSEA. The CDR3 is 14 amino acids. The CDR3 loop reads CSVGSRAPLGELFF. The CDR3 nucleotides are TGCAGCGTTGGATCCAGAGCGCCCCTGGGGGAGCTGTTTTTT.

As to this clonotype: One base away lies a much larger clone, so this may be a sequencing read error. The genes are TRBV2 and TRBJ2-5, with TRBD1 identical over 7 bases. The CDR3 is 13 amino acids. J lost 5 bases, V lost 6 bases, and 6 bases had no gene match. Germline V gives CDR1 SNHLY, CDR2 FYNNEI. The CDR3 sequence is CASSKQGSETQYF. The CDR3 region has the DNA TGTGCCAGCAGCAAACAGGGGTCGGAGACCCAGTACTTC. Full variable domain (outside the CDR3, taken from reference TRBV2 and TRBJ2-5): EPEVTQTPSHQVTQMGQEVILRCVPISNHLYFYWYRQILGQKVEFLVSFYNNEISEKSEIFDDQFSVERPDGSNFTLKIRSTKLEDSAMYFCASSKQGSETQYFGPGTRLLVL.